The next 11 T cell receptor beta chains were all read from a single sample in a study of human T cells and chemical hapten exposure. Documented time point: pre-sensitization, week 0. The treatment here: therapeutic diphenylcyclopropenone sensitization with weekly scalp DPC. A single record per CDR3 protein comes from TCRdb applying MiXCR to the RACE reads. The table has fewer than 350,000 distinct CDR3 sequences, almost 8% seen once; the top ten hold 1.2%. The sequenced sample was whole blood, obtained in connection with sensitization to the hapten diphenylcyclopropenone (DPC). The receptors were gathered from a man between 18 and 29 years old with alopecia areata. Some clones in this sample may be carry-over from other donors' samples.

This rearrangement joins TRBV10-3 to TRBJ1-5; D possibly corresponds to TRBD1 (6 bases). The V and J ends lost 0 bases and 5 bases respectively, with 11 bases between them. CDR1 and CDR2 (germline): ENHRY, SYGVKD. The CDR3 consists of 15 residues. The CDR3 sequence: CAISESWRGDQPQHF. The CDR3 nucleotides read TGTGCCATCAGTGAGTCTTGGAGGGGGGATCAGCCCCAGCATTTT.

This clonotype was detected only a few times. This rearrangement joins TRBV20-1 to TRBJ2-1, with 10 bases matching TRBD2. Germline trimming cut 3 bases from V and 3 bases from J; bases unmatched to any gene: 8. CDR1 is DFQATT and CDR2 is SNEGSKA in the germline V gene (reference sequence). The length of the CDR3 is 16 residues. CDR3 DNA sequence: TGCAGTGCTAGTCTCGTTCGGACTAGCGGCTACAATGAGCAGTTCTTC. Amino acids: CSASLVRTSGYNEQFF.

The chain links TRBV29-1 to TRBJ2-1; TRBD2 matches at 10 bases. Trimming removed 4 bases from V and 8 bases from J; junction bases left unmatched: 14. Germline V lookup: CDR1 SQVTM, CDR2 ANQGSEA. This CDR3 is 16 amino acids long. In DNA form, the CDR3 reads TGCAGCGTTGCGGTGGAGCGGGGGGGCCTGCGGGATGAGCAGTTCTTC. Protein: CSVAVERGGLRDEQFF.

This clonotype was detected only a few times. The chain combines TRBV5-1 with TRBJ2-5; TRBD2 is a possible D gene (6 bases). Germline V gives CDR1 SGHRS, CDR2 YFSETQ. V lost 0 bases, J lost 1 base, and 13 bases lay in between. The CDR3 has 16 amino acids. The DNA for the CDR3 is TGCGCCAGCAGCTTGGCCGGGGAGGAAACCCAAGAGACCCAGTACTTC. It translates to CASSLAGEETQETQYF.

The CDR3 protein is CATLSGGEAFF. CDR3 DNA sequence: TGTGCCACCCTCTCGGGGGGTGAAGCTTTCTTT. The V gene is TRBV6-2 or TRBV6-3, the J gene TRBJ1-1; a weak D match, TRBD1 (5 bases). Trimming removed 10 bases from V and 7 bases from J, with 13 bases in between. Germline assignment: CDR1 MNHEY and CDR2 SVGEGT. This CDR3 comprises 11 residues.

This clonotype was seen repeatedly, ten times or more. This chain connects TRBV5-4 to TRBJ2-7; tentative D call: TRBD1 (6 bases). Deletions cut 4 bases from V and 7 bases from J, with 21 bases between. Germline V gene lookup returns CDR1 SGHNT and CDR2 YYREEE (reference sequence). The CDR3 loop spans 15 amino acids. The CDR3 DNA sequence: TGTGCCAGCAGCCCCAATGGCCCTAGACAGGCGGAGCAGTACTTC. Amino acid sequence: CASSPNGPRQAEQYF.

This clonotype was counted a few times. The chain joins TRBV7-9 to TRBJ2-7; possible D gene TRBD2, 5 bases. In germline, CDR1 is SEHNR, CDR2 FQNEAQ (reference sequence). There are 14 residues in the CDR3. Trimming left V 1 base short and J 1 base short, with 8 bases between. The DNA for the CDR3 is TGTGCCAGCAGCTTAGGAACTAGTTCCTACGAGCAGTACGTC. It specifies CASSLGTSSYEQYV.

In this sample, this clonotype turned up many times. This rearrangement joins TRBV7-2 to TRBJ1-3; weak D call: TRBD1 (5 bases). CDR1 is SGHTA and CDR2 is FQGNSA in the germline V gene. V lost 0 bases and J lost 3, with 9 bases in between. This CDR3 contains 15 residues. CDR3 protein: CASSLADILGNTIYF. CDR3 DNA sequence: TGTGCCAGCAGCTTAGCGGACATTCTTGGAAACACCATATATTTT.

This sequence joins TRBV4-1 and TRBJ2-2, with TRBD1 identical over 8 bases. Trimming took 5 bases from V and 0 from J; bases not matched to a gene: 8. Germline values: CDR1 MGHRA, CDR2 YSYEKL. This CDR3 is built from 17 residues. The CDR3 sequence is CASSVPPDRANTGELFF. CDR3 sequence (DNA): TGCGCCAGCAGCGTGCCACCGGACAGGGCGAACACCGGGGAGCTGTTTTTT.

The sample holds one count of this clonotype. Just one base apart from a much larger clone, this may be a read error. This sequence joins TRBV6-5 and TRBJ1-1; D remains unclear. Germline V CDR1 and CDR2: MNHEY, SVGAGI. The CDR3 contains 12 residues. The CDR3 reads CACSRVGTEAFF. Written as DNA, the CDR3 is TGTGCCTGCAGTCGGGTTGGTACTGAAGCTTTCTTT.

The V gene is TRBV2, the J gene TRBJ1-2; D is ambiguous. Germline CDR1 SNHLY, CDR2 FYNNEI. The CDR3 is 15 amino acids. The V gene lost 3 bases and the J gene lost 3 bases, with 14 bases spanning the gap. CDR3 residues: CASSDRAASDYGYTF. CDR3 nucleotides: TGTGCCAGCAGTGATCGGGCGGCGAGTGACTATGGCTACACCTTC.